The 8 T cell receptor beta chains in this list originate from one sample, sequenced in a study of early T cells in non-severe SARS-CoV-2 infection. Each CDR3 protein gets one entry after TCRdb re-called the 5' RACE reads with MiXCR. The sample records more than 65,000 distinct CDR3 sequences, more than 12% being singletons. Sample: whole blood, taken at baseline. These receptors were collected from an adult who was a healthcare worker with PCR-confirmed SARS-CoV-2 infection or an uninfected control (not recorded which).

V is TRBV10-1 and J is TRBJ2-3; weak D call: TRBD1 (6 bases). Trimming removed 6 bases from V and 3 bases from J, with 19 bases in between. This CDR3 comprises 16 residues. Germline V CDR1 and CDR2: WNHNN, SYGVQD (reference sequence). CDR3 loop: CASSANRVSRTDTQYF. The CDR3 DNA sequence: TGCGCCAGCAGCGCGAACAGGGTGTCCAGGACAGATACGCAGTATTTT.

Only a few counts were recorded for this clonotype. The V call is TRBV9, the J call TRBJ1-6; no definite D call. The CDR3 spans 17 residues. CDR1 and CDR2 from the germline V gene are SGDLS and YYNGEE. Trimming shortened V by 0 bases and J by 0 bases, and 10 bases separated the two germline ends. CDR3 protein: CASSVGGGSSYNSPLHF. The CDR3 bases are TGTGCCAGCAGCGTAGGGGGAGGGAGCTCCTATAATTCACCCCTCCACTTT.

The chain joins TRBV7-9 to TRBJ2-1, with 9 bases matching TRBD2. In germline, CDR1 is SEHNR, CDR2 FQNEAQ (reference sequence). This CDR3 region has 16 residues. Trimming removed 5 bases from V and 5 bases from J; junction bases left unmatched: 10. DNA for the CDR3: TGTGCCAGCAGCCCCCCCGCGGGAGGGAACGACAATGAGCAGTTCTTC. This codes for CASSPPAGGNDNEQFF.

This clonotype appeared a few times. CDR3 residues: CAISVKGRNTEAFF. CDR3 nucleotides: TGTGCCATCAGTGTTAAGGGGCGAAACACTGAAGCTTTCTTT. The chain recombines TRBV10-3 with TRBJ1-1; a possible D gene is TRBD1 (5 bases). The CDR3 loop spans 14 amino acids. Germline V gene lookup returns CDR1 ENHRY and CDR2 SYGVKD. V lost 4 bases and J 2 bases, leaving 11 bases between the germline ends.

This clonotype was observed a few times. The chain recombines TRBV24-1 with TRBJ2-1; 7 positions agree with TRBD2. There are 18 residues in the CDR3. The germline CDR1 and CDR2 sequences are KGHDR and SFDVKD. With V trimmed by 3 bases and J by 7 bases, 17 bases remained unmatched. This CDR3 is CATSDEGYAGAEVNEQFF. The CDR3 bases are TGTGCCACCAGTGATGAGGGGTACGCGGGAGCAGAAGTAAATGAGCAGTTCTTC.

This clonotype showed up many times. In DNA form, the CDR3 reads TGCAGCGCGAAGGGACTTACGGCCGACAATGAGCAGTTCTTC. Its protein product is CSAKGLTADNEQFF. V and J are TRBV29-1 and TRBJ2-1; D is perhaps TRBD2 (6 bases). Looked up from germline, CDR1 is SQVTM and CDR2 is ANQGSEA. V dropped 7 bases and J dropped 5 bases, with 18 bases sitting between them. This CDR3 is 14 amino acids long.

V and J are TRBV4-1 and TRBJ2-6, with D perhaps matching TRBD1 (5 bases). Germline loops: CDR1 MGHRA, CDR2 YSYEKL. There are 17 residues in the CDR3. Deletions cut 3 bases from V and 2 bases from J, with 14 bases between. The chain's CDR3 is CASSHSPEGAGANVLTF. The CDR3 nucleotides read TGCGCCAGCAGCCATTCCCCGGAAGGGGCTGGGGCCAACGTCCTGACTTTC.

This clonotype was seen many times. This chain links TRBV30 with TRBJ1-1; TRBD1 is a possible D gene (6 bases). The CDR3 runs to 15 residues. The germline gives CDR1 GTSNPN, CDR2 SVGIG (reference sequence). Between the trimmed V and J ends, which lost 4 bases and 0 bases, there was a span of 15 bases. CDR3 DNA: TGTGCCTGGAACACACTCGGACAGATGAACACTGAAGCTTTCTTT. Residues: CAWNTLGQMNTEAFF.